This T cell receptor beta chain was retrieved from a study of cytomegalovirus exposure and HLA in healthy donors. Study information: A later analysis reported the same platform for the roughly 120 validation repertoires and the roughly 650 first-cohort repertoires.

The CDR3 is made up of 14 amino acids. From germline, CDR1 is LNHDA and CDR2 SQIVND (reference sequence). Trimming removed 7 bases at V and 4 bases at J, with 14 bases between. Study-level findings and limits: Associated with cytomegalovirus, according to the listing, were 150 to 200 TCR beta chains. Many donors carried some public TCRs, although rarity characterized most TCR sequences.

Points on this clone: Its antigen is undetermined.

Using immunoSEQ multiplex PCR, the repertoire was profiled, and TCRdb retains in-frame clones only, with some absent. Of approximately 210,000 clones in the sample, roughly 88% are singletons; the top ten hold over 1.1%. The origin of this receptor is a woman in her late teens or twenties in good health and CMV-seronegative. The chain is built from TRBV19 and TRBJ2-1; possible D gene TRBD2, 7 bases. The sequenced material came from PBMCs. CDR3 in DNA: TGTGCCAGTACCTTGGCGGGGGCTTACAATGAGCAGTTCTTC. Protein sequence: CASTLAGAYNEQFF.